The source of this TCR beta chain is a study of vaccination and CD4 T cells after COVID-19. Turning to the study itself: Diagnosis preceded the drawing of post-COVID samples by a median approximately 96 days (range 35 to 161).

CDR3 size: 13 residues. V shed 3 bases and J 6 bases; nucleotides not matched to a gene: 3. General study results and limits: Convalescent patient numbers were relatively low, with no early post-infection timepoints.

Comments on this clonotype: Its antigen remains unknown.

As for treatment: 10-day PBMC culture with coronavirus spike peptide pools or control peptides (ViraFEST assay). Antigen-specific T cell expansion with peptide pools preceded TCR sequencing in the ViraFEST approach. The Oncomine TCR Beta short-read assay was applied to DNA of cultured CD4+ T cells. TCRdb ran MiXCR on the PCR reads and lists one entry per CDR3 protein. The data contain thousands of distinct CDR3 sequences, about 18% of them singletons. This clonotype was obtained from a human donor who had recovered from COVID-19. The sequencing sample was made of CD4+ T cells from blood, cultured in vitro. This chain joins TRBV12-3 or TRBV12-4 and TRBJ1-2; the match to TRBD1 covers 8 bases. The CDR3 region is CASSLTGDHGYTF. CDR3 nucleotide sequence: TGTGCCAGCAGTTTGACAGGGGATCATGGCTACACCTTC.